The 16 T cell receptor beta chains given below trace back to one sample, sequenced in a study of T cell responses to AZD1222 COVID-19 vaccine. Profiled with immunoSEQ multiplex PCR; TCRdb holds only in-frame clones, not every one. The table has roughly 97,000 clones, over 90% seen once; the top ten hold 4.5% to 5%. This specimen consisted of peripheral blood, obtained on day 0 of AZD1222 vaccination. The receptor source for this set is an adult in good health.

The CDR3 loop is CASSRTTSERWEQFF. CDR3 nucleotides: TGTGCCAGCAGCCGCACGACTAGCGAGCGGTGGGAGCAGTTCTTC. The genes are TRBV3-1 (or the pseudogene TRBV3-2) and TRBJ2-1, with 8 bases identical to TRBD2. The trim removed 4 bases at V and 10 bases at J, leaving 12 bases unmatched. Germline V gene lookup returns CDR1 LGHDT and CDR2 YNNKEL (reference sequence). The CDR3 has 15 amino acids.

The chain employs TRBV7-2 and TRBJ1-2; weak D call: TRBD1 (5 bases). Germline loops: CDR1 SGHTA, CDR2 FQGNSA. The V gene lost 1 base and the J gene lost 8 bases, with 11 bases spanning the gap. There are 13 residues in the CDR3. CDR3 sequence (DNA): TGTGCCAGCAGCTTAGTCGGGGGACGCGGCTACACCTTC. Protein product: CASSLVGGRGYTF.

This clone has just one count. The rearrangement joins TRBV11-2 to TRBJ1-3; 8 bases line up with TRBD1. The junction had 9 bases not matched to a gene; V was cut back by 4 bases and J by 4 bases. CDR1 is SGHAT, CDR2 FQNNGV, per germline. This CDR3 region has 16 residues. CDR3 in amino acids: CASSSAGGFAGNTIYF. Here the CDR3 DNA reads TGTGCCAGCAGCTCGGCAGGGGGCTTCGCAGGAAACACCATATATTTT.

V is TRBV20-1 and J is TRBJ1-1; no clear D. Per germline, CDR1 DFQATT and CDR2 SNEGSKA (reference sequence). CDR3 length equals 11 residues. Here the CDR3 DNA reads TGCAGCCAGCCGGGGATCGGTGAAGCTTTCTTT. Translating it yields CSQPGIGEAFF.

This chain connects TRBV7-9 to TRBJ2-3, with D uncertain. The V gene lost 4 bases and the J gene lost 2 bases, with 4 bases spanning the gap. The CDR3 contains 12 residues. The germline CDR1 and CDR2 sequences are SEHNR and FQNEAQ (reference sequence). CDR3 DNA sequence: TGTGCCAGCAGCTCCTTCACAGATACGCAGTATTTT. As protein: CASSSFTDTQYF.

The rearrangement uses TRBV4-1 and TRBJ1-4; a possible D gene is TRBD1 (5 bases). The CDR3 runs to 15 residues. CDR1 MGHRA and CDR2 YSYEKL come from the germline V gene. V lost 1 base, J lost 7 bases, and 13 bases lay in between. CDR3 in amino acids: CASSQGGAGSEKLFF. For the CDR3, the DNA is TGCGCCAGCAGCCAAGGCGGGGCAGGGAGTGAAAAACTGTTTTTT.

This rearrangement joins TRBV2 to TRBJ2-2; 11 nucleotides align to TRBD1. Germline CDR1 SNHLY, CDR2 FYNNEI. The CDR3 has 16 amino acids. The V and J ends lost 4 bases and 4 bases, in that order; junction bases with no gene match: 5. The CDR3 nucleotides are TGTGCCAGCAGTGTGTGGACAGGGGGCTCCACCGGGGAGCTGTTTTTT. This codes for CASSVWTGGSTGELFF.

This clone turned up a few times. As DNA, the CDR3 is TGTGCCAGCAGTAAGGGGACTAGCGGGATAAATGAGCAGTTCTTC. Its translation is CASSKGTSGINEQFF. The V and J genes are TRBV2 and TRBJ2-1, with 13 bases aligning to TRBD2. This CDR3 region has 15 residues. Trimming took 5 bases from V and 7 from J; bases not matched to a gene: 5. From germline, CDR1 is SNHLY and CDR2 FYNNEI. Using reference TRBV2 and TRBJ2-1 for the parts outside the CDR3, the full variable domain is EPEVTQTPSHQVTQMGQEVILRCVPISNHLYFYWYRQILGQKVEFLVSFYNNEISEKSEIFDDQFSVERPDGSNFTLKIRSTKLEDSAMYFCASSKGTSGINEQFFGPGTRLTVL.

The rearrangement uses TRBV4-1 and TRBJ2-5, with a possible D match to TRBD1 (6 bases). The germline V and J ends were trimmed by 0 bases and 1 base, with 12 bases remaining between them. Germline assignment: CDR1 MGHRA and CDR2 YSYEKL. The CDR3 spans 16 residues. The DNA for the CDR3 is TGCGCCAGCAGCCAAGATTATTGGGACATCCAAGAGACCCAGTACTTC. This sequence encodes CASSQDYWDIQETQYF.

This chain uses TRBV7-2 with TRBJ1-1, with D possibly being TRBD1 (6 bases). The germline gives CDR1 SGHTA, CDR2 FQGNSA. V lost 4 bases and J lost 3, with 15 bases in between. CDR3 length: 15 amino acids. The CDR3 sequence is CASSWIGGADTEAFF. CDR3 coding DNA: TGTGCCAGCAGCTGGATCGGGGGGGCGGACACTGAAGCTTTCTTT.

V is TRBV15 and J is TRBJ1-4; 8 positions match TRBD1. The junction had 4 bases not matched to a gene; V was cut back by 1 base and J by 3 bases. This CDR3 comprises 16 residues. The germline gives CDR1 LNHNV, CDR2 YYDKDF (reference sequence). The CDR3 is CATSRGRTGPNEKLFF. CDR3 coding DNA: TGTGCCACCAGCAGAGGAAGGACAGGGCCTAATGAAAAACTGTTTTTT.

The chain couples TRBV11-2 to TRBJ2-3; possibly TRBD2 for D (6 bases). This CDR3 region has 18 residues. Trimming shortened V by 0 bases and J by 5 bases, and 21 bases separated the two germline ends. The germline V gene encodes CDR1 SGHAT and CDR2 FQNNGV. Here the CDR3 DNA reads TGTGCCAGCAGCTTAGAAATCCCGGGACTCCCCCGAGAAGATACGCAGTATTTT. Residues: CASSLEIPGLPREDTQYF.

This sequence joins TRBV11-3 and TRBJ2-5; D unclear. Trimming left V 5 bases short and J 5 bases short, with 6 bases between. This CDR3 has 11 residues. The V gene's germline CDR1 is SGHNT and CDR2 YENEEA. The CDR3 sequence: CASSSLETQYF. The CDR3 DNA sequence: TGTGCCAGCAGCAGTCTCGAGACCCAGTACTTC. Looking up the rest from reference TRBV11-3 and TRBJ2-5 gives the full variable domain: EAGVVQSPRYKIIEKKQPVAFWCNPISGHNTLYWYLQNLGQGPELLIRYENEEAVDDSQLPKDRFSAERLKGVDSTLKIQPAELGDSAVYLCASSSLETQYFGPGTRLLVL.

J is TRBJ1-1 and V is TRBV7-2; possibly TRBD1 for D (5 bases). Germline V gene data show CDR1 as SGHTA and CDR2 as FQGNSA. Trimming pared 3 bases from V and 0 bases from J, leaving 11 bases between. The CDR3 contains 15 residues. The CDR3 DNA is TGTGCCAGCAGCTTTTCTGGGGGGATGAACACTGAAGCTTTCTTT. This encodes CASSFSGGMNTEAFF. The variable domain in full, completed from reference TRBV7-2 and TRBJ1-1, reads GAGVSQSPSNKVTEKGKDVELRCDPISGHTALYWYRQSLGQGLEFLIYFQGNSAPDKSGLPSDRFSAERTGGSVSTLTIQRTQQEDSAVYLCASSFSGGMNTEAFFGQGTRLTVV.

This clone came up once. The V gene is TRBV3-1 (or the pseudogene TRBV3-2), the J gene TRBJ2-7, with 8 bases lining up with TRBD1. The V and J ends lost 0 bases and 5 bases, in that order; junction bases with no gene match: 3. Germline-derived CDR1 and CDR2 are LGHDT and YNNKEL (reference sequence). The CDR3 consists of 14 residues. This chain's CDR3 is CASSQDPGGNEQYF. The CDR3 DNA reads as TGTGCCAGCAGCCAAGATCCAGGGGGCAACGAGCAGTACTTC.

The chain joins TRBV6-5 to TRBJ2-7; a possible D gene is TRBD2 (5 bases). V was clipped by 7 bases and J by 6 bases, with 19 bases between them. The CDR3 is 14 residues long. Germline loops: CDR1 MNHEY, CDR2 SVGAGI. The CDR3 sequence is CASTTRGGGGEQYF. The DNA for the CDR3 is TGTGCCAGCACCACACGGGGTGGCGGTGGCGAGCAGTACTTC.